The clone carrying this TCR beta chain was detected a few times. Its matching antigen is unknown. This sample stems from a study of beta chain features in type 1 diabetes. Blood was collected once per donor into heparin, averaging approximately 0.12 L. CD45RO/CCR7/CD25/CD127/CD95/CD27 sorting isolated CD4+ naive, central memory, regulatory and stem cell-like memory cells. Study-wide results and caveats: cDNA sequencing could over-represent cells with high TCR expression. Type 1 diabetes patients showed fewer insertions and more deletions at VDJ junctions.

Germline V gene data show CDR1 as MDHEN and CDR2 as SYDVKM. The CDR3 loop spans 12 amino acids. Isolated RNA was reverse transcribed in full, so expressed TCRB transcripts were sequenced. Sequenced by immunoSEQ multiplex PCR; TCRdb stores in-frame clones only, minus some. Here the sample spans about 150,000 clones, under 60% being singletons. The receptor was derived from a man aged 18 to 30 in good health. The chain combines TRBV28 with TRBJ1-5; unclear D gene. Sequencing used Tregs from blood. CDR3 bases: TGTGCGAGCCGCCGGGGCAATCAGCCCCAGCATTTT. This encodes CASRRGNQPQHF.